This paragraph reports one T cell receptor beta chain. Its target is unknown. Each specimen consisted of about 1-11 million cryopreserved PBMC prior to extraction of DNA. Sequencing used immunoSEQ v3.0 at survey level. Sequencing used immunoSEQ multiplex PCR; TCRdb keeps in-frame clones, though not all of them. The sample shows 20,000 to 25,000 clones, around 87% of them seen only once. Trimming stripped 4 bases from V and 0 bases from J, with 8 bases between. The CDR3 runs to 13 residues. The germline CDR1 and CDR2 sequences are SQVTM and ANQGSEA. This entry belongs to a study of long-term antiretroviral therapy in people with HIV. Whole-study findings and limits: Repertoires looked antigen-experienced, with only a slight naive shift after ART.

V is TRBV29-1 and J is TRBJ2-3; D gene ambiguous. The input for sequencing was unsorted PBMCs, taken 2.6 years after starting antiretroviral therapy. This TCR was recovered from a woman between 45 and 60 years old with HIV. The CDR3 nucleotides are TGCAGCGTTGGCCCTACTAGCACAGATACGCAGTATTTT. Translating gives CSVGPTSTDTQYF.